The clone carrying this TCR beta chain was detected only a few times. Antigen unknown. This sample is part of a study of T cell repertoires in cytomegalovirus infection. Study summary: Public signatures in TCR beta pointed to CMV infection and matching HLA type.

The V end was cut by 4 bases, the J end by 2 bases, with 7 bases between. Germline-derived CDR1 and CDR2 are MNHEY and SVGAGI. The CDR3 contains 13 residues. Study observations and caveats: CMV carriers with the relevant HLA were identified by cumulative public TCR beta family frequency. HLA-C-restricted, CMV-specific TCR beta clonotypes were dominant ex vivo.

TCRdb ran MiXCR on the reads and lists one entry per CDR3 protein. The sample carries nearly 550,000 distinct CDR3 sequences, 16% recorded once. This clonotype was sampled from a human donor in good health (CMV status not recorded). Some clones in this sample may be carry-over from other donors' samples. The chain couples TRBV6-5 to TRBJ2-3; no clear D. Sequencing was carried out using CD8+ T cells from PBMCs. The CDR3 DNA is TGTGCCAGCAGTTTCGACGCCACAGATACGCAGTATTTT. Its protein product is CASSFDATDTQYF.